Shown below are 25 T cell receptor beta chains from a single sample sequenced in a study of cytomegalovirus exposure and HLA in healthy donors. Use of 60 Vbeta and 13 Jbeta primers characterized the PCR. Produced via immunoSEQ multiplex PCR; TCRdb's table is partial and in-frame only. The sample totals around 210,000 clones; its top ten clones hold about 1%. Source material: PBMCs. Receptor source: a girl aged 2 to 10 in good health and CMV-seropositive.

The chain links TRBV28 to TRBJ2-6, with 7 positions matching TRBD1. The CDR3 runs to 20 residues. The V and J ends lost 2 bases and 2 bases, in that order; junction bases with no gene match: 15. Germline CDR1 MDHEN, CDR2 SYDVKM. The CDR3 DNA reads TGTGCCAGCAGTTTACTCCAAGGACAGGCCTCTTTTCCTGGGGCCAACGTCCTGACTTTC. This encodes CASSLLQGQASFPGANVLTF.

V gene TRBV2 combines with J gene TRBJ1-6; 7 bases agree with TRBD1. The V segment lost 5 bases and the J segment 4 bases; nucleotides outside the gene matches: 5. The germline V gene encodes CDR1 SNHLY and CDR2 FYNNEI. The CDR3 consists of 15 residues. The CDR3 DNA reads TGTGCCAGCAGTCTGGGGACAGCTTATAATTCACCCCTCCACTTT. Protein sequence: CASSLGTAYNSPLHF.

CDR3 region: CASKGPNTEAFF. In nucleotides, the CDR3 is TGTGCCAGCAAGGGGCCGAACACTGAAGCTTTCTTT. The rearrangement uses TRBV6-5 and TRBJ1-1, with D tentatively TRBD1 (5 bases). Germline-derived CDR1 and CDR2 are MNHEY and SVGAGI. The V end lost 7 bases, the J end lost 1 base, and 7 bases lay between the germline ends. CDR3 length equals 12 residues.

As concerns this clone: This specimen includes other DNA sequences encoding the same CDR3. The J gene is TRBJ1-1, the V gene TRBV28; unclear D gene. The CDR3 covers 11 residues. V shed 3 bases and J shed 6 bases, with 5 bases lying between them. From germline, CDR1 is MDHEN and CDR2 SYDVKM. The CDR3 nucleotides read TGTGCCAGCAGTTTCCCCTCTGAAGCTTTCTTT. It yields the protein CASSFPSEAFF.

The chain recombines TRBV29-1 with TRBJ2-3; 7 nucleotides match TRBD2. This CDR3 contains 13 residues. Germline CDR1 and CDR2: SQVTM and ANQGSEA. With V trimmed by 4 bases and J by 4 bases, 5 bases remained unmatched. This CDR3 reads CSVVGLRSDTQYF. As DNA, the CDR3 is TGCAGCGTTGTGGGACTAAGGTCAGATACGCAGTATTTT.

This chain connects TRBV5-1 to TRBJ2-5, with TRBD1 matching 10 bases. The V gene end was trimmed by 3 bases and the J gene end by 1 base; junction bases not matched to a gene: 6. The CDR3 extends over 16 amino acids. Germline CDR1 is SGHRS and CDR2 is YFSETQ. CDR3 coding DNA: TGCGCCAGCAGCTGGGGGACAGGGGCTTCCCAAGAGACCCAGTACTTC. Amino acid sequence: CASSWGTGASQETQYF.

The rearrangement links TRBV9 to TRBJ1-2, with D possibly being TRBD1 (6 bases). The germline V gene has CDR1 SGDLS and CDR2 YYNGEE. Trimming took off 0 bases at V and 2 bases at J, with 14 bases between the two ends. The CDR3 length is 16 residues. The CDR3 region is CASSVGTGQRNYGYTF. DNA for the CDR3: TGTGCCAGCAGCGTAGGTACTGGACAGAGAAACTATGGCTACACCTTC. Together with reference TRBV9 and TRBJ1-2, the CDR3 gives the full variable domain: DSGVTQTPKHLITATGQRVTLRCSPRSGDLSVYWYQQSLDQGLQFLIQYYNGEERAKGNILERFSAQQFPDLHSELNLSSLELGDSALYFCASSVGTGQRNYGYTFGSGTRLTVV.

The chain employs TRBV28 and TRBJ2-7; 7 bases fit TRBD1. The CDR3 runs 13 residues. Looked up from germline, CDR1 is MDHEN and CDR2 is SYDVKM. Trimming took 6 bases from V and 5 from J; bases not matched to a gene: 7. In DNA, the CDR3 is TGTGCCAGCAGCTCGGACAGGTTGGACGAGCAGTACTTC. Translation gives CASSSDRLDEQYF.

CDR3 sequence (DNA): TGTGCCAGCAGCTTACCCCGGACTAGTCACACAGATACGCAGTATTTT. Translation gives CASSLPRTSHTDTQYF. J is TRBJ2-3 and V is TRBV7-6; 7 bases agree with TRBD2. J gave up 2 bases and V 2 bases, and 7 bases lay outside the gene matches. This CDR3 region has 16 residues. Germline V gives CDR1 SGHVS, CDR2 FNYEAQ.

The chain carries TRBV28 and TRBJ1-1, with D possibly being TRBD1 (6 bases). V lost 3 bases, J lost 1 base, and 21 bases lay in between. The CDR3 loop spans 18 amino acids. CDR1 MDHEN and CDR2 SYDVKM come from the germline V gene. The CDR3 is CASSFPKAGLGANTEAFF. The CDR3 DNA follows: TGTGCCAGCAGTTTCCCCAAGGCAGGATTGGGGGCGAACACTGAAGCTTTCTTT.

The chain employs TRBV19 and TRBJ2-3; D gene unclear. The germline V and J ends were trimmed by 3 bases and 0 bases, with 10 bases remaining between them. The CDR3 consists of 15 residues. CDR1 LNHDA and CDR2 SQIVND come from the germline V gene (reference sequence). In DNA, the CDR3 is TGTGCCAGTAGTATCGACTTCTCTAGCACAGATACGCAGTATTTT. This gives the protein CASSIDFSSTDTQYF.

The CDR3 region has the DNA TGCGCCACCAGAGCGGGAGGGACAGATACGCAGTATTTT. It is translated as CATRAGGTDTQYF. The chain is built from TRBV10-2 and TRBJ2-3, with 10 bases aligning to TRBD2. CDR1 WSHSY and CDR2 SAAADI come from the germline V gene. The CDR3 has 13 residues. The V gene end was trimmed by 10 bases and the J gene end by 3 bases; junction bases not matched to a gene: 4.

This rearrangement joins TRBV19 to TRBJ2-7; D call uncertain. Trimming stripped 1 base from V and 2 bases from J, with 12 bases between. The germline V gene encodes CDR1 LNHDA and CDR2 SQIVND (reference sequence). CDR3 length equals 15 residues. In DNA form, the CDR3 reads TGTGCCAGTAGTATAGGTGCTAGTAAAGCCTACGAGCAGTACTTC. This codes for CASSIGASKAYEQYF.

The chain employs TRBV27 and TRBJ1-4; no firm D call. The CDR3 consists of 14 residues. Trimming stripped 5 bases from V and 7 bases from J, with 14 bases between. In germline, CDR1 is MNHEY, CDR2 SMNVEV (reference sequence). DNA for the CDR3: TGTGCCAGCAGTCCACTAGGAAGGGTTGAAAAACTGTTTTTT. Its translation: CASSPLGRVEKLFF.

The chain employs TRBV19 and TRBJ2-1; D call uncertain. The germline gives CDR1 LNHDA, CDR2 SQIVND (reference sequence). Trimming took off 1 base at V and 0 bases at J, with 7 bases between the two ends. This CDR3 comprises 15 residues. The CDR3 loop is CASSIGLSSYNEQFF. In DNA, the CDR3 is TGTGCCAGTAGTATAGGCCTTAGCTCCTACAATGAGCAGTTCTTC.

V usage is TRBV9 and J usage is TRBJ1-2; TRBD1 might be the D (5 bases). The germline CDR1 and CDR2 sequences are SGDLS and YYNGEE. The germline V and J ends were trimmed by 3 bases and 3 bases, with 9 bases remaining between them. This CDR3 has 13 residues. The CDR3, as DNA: TGTGCCAGCAGCGGCAGGGTTGACTATGGCTACACCTTC. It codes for CASSGRVDYGYTF.

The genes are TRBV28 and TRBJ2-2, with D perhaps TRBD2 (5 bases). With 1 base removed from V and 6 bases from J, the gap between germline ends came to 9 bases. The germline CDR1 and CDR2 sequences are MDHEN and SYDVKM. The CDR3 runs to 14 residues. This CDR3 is CASSLSGLAGELFF. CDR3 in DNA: TGTGCCAGCAGTTTATCGGGGTTGGCCGGGGAGCTGTTTTTT.

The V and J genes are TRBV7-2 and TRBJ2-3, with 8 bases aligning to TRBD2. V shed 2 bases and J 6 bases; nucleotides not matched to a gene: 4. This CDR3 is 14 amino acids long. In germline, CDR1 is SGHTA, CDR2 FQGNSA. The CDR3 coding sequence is TGTGCCAGCAGCTTACGGGGACTAGATGATACGCAGTATTTT. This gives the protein CASSLRGLDDTQYF.

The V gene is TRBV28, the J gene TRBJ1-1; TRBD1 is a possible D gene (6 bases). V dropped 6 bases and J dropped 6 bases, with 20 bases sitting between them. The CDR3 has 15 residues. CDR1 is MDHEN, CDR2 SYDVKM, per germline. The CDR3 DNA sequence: TGTGCCAGCAGCTCAGCGTCAGGGGCGCGGTCTGAAGCTTTCTTT. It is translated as CASSSASGARSEAFF.

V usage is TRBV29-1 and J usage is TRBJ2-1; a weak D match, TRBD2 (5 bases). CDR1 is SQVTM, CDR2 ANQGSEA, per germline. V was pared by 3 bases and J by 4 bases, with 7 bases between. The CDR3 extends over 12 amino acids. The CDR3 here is CSVDRGYNEQFF. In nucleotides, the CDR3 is TGCAGCGTTGATCGAGGGTACAATGAGCAGTTCTTC.

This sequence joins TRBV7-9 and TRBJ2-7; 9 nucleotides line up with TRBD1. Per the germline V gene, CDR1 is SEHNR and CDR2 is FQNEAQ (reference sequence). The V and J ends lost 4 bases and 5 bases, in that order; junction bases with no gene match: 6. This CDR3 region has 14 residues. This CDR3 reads CASSSGTGLDEQYF. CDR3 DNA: TGTGCCAGCAGCTCCGGGACAGGGTTAGACGAGCAGTACTTC.

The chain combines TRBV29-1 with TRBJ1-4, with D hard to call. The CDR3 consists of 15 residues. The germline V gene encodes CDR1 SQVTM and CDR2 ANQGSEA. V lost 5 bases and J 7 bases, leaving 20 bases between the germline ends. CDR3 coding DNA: TGCAGCGTTTCGACGACCCCCTTAGGGAGTGAAAAACTGTTTTTT. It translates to CSVSTTPLGSEKLFF.

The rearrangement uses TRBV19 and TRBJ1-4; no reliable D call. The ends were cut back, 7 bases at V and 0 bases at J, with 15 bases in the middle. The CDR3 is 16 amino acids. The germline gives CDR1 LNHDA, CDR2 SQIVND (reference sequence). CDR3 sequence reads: CASIKSSRATNEKLFF. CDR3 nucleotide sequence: TGTGCCAGTATAAAATCCTCCCGTGCAACTAATGAAAAACTGTTTTTT.

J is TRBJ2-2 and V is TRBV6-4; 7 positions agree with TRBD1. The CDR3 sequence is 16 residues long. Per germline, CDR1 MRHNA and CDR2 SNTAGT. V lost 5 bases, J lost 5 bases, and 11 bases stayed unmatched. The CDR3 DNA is TGTGCCAGCAGTAAACTCGCAGGGGGACGGACCGGGGAGCTGTTTTTT. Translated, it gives CASSKLAGGRTGELFF.

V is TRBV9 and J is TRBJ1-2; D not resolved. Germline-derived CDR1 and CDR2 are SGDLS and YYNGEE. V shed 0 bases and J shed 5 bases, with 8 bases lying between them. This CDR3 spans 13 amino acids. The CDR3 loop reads CASSVVSGYGYTF. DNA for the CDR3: TGTGCCAGCAGCGTAGTTTCCGGGTATGGCTACACCTTC.